The clone carrying this T cell receptor (beta chain) was detected many times. The sample originates from a study of neurological immune-mediated disorders. TCRdb passed the 5' RACE reads through MiXCR, listing each CDR3 protein once. The data show some 79,000 distinct CDR3 sequences, approximately 14% seen once. V dropped 7 bases and J dropped 4 bases, with 17 bases sitting between them. The CDR3 is 15 residues long. The germline CDR1 and CDR2 sequences are SGHTA and FQGNSA. The source of this sequence is a woman between 45 and 65 years old in good health. Source material: PBMCs. The chain recombines TRBV7-2 with TRBJ2-4; possible D gene TRBD1, 6 bases. CDR3 region: CASTIPTGIKNIQYF. The CDR3 DNA follows: TGTGCCAGCACCATACCGACAGGCATTAAAAACATTCAGTACTTC.